This T cell receptor beta chain was captured by sequencing in a study of blood T cell repertoires in COVID-19. About the study: Whether acute or convalescent, the COVID-19 samples came from the United States, Italy and Spain. The analysed material was cDNA or gDNA that came from T cells, B-cell-depleted T cells, or PBMCs.

One Seattle source followed patients from active infection through their disease course. In the original processing: Reference gene primer amplification in the assay estimated nucleated cell counts. Measured with immunoSEQ multiplex PCR; TCRdb has only the in-frame clones, and not every one. That table supplies the V and J calls and clone size; D and trimming were determined from the DNA. The sample comprises 170,000 or so clones, over 80% of which are singletons, and around 7.3% rests with the top ten. The V end was cut by 4 bases, the J end by 1 base, with 11 bases between. Germline assignment: CDR1 SGHNT and CDR2 YYREEE (reference sequence). The CDR3 consists of 15 residues.

This clonotype was obtained from a woman in her 70s with COVID-19, enrolled during active disease. V usage is TRBV5-4 and J usage is TRBJ2-2, with D perhaps TRBD2 (5 bases). The sample was peripheral blood. The CDR3 DNA is TGTGCCAGCAGCCCGAGAGGGTTGAACACCGGGGAGCTGTTTTTT. It translates to CASSPRGLNTGELFF.